One and the same sample provided the 29 T cell receptor beta chains below, sequenced in a study of Ad26.COV2.S vaccination and SARS-CoV-2 variants. Treatment defined: some 20 received Ad26.COV2.S at low or high dose, single or two shots; roughly five received placebo; per-sample allocation not given. All samples were drawn on day 63, counting from the first vaccine or placebo injection. The repertoire was sequenced with immunoSEQ multiplex PCR; TCRdb's copy has only in-frame clones and lacks some. Among about 350,000 clones listed, around 89% were seen once. The sample consisted of peripheral blood, taken in a trial of Ad26.COV2.S vaccine versus placebo. These receptors were collected from a person aged 18 to 59 who received the Ad26.COV2.S COVID-19 vaccine or a placebo.

V and J are TRBV2 and TRBJ2-1, with 12 nucleotides matching TRBD2. CDR3 length equals 15 residues. V shed 1 base, J shed 9 bases, and the junction held 4 bases outside the gene matches. Germline values: CDR1 SNHLY, CDR2 FYNNEI. The DNA of the CDR3 is TGTGCCAGCAGTGAAGGACTAGCGGGAGTTGGTGAGCAGTTCTTC. Its translation is CASSEGLAGVGEQFF. Drawing the rest from reference TRBV2 and TRBJ2-1, the complete variable domain is EPEVTQTPSHQVTQMGQEVILRCVPISNHLYFYWYRQILGQKVEFLVSFYNNEISEKSEIFDDQFSVERPDGSNFTLKIRSTKLEDSAMYFCASSEGLAGVGEQFFGPGTRLTVL.

This rearrangement joins TRBV12-3 or TRBV12-4 to TRBJ2-7, with a tentative D call TRBD2 (6 bases). Trimming pared 4 bases from V and 6 bases from J, leaving 10 bases between. This CDR3 is 12 amino acids long. In DNA form, the CDR3 reads TGTGCCAGCAGTTACGTCGGGGGCGAGCAGTACTTC. Translation gives CASSYVGGEQYF.

The chain is built from TRBV6-2 or TRBV6-3 and TRBJ1-3; 8 bases align to TRBD1. The ends lost 5 bases at V and 4 bases at J; junction bases unmatched: 4. The length of the CDR3 is 14 residues. Per germline, CDR1 MNHEY and CDR2 SVGEGT. CDR3 nucleotide sequence: TGTGCCAGCAGTACGACAGGGGACGGAAACACCATATATTTT. Its protein is CASSTTGDGNTIYF.

The chain is built from TRBV28 and TRBJ1-5, with unresolved D. Germline CDR1 and CDR2: MDHEN and SYDVKM. The CDR3 is 13 amino acids. V shed 0 bases and J shed 4 bases, with 4 bases lying between them. CDR3 DNA: TGTGCCAGCAGTTTATGGGGGAATCAGCCCCAGCATTTT. Its translation is CASSLWGNQPQHF.

Details on this clone: This same CDR3 is encoded by further DNA sequences in the sample. V usage is TRBV2 and J usage is TRBJ2-7, with D unresolved. The CDR3 is 12 amino acids. The V end lost 3 bases, the J end lost 3 bases, and 6 bases lay between the germline ends. Per the germline V gene, CDR1 is SNHLY and CDR2 is FYNNEI. CDR3 loop: CASSDRDYEQYF. The DNA for the CDR3 is TGTGCCAGCAGTGATCGTGACTACGAGCAGTACTTC.

Here the CDR3 reads CASSFNRGHNEQFF. The CDR3 DNA reads TGTGCCAGCAGCTTCAACAGGGGCCACAATGAGCAGTTCTTC. The genes are TRBV5-5 and TRBJ2-1; 7 bases align to TRBD1. From germline, CDR1 is SGHKS and CDR2 YYEKEE (reference sequence). Losses at the gene ends were 2 bases for V and 5 bases for J; bases not matched to a gene: 4. There are 14 residues in the CDR3.

The chain has TRBV3-1 (or the pseudogene TRBV3-2) and TRBJ2-5; 9 nucleotides align to TRBD2. Germline V gene lookup returns CDR1 LGHDT and CDR2 YNNKEL (reference sequence). V lost 8 bases, J lost 2 bases, and 6 bases stayed unmatched. The length of the CDR3 is 14 residues. CDR3 DNA sequence: TGTGCCAGCTTGCGGGGGGGAACACAAGAGACCCAGTACTTC. This encodes CASLRGGTQETQYF.

The chain recombines TRBV5-1 with TRBJ2-7; 7 bases agree with TRBD1. Germline values: CDR1 SGHRS, CDR2 YFSETQ. V dropped 4 bases and J dropped 7; count of bases not matched to a gene: 8. This CDR3 spans 13 amino acids. Written as DNA, the CDR3 is TGCGCCAGCAGCCCCGACAGGGCGCTAGAGCAGTACTTC. This codes for CASSPDRALEQYF.

As regards this clone: The germline gene is not matched at one end of the junction; a read error may be the cause. The chain couples TRBV29-1 to TRBJ1-2; perhaps TRBD1 as D (5 bases). The V gene's germline CDR1 is SQVTM and CDR2 ANQGSEA. The CDR3 spans 8 residues. In DNA, the CDR3 is TGCAGCGTTGGAGCGGGACCCTTC. Amino acid sequence: CSVGAGPF. Looking up the rest from reference TRBV29-1 and TRBJ1-2 gives the full variable domain: SAVISQKPSRDICQRGTSLTIQCQVDSQVTMMFWYRQQPGQSLTLIATANQGSEATYESGFVIDKFPISRPNLTFSTLTVSNMSPEDSSIYLCSVGAGPFGSGTRLTVV.

This sequence joins TRBV6-1 and TRBJ2-3; 7 bases fit TRBD2. Losses at the gene ends were 1 base for V and 0 bases for J; bases not matched to a gene: 7. CDR1 and CDR2 (germline): MNHNS, SASEGT. The length of the CDR3 is 17 residues. The CDR3 loop reads CASSEGPLAASTDTQYF. DNA of the CDR3: TGTGCCAGCAGTGAAGGACCCCTAGCGGCTAGCACAGATACGCAGTATTTT.

The chain uses TRBV10-3 and TRBJ1-2; no firm D call. Germline CDR1 ENHRY, CDR2 SYGVKD. CDR3 length equals 16 residues. V was pared by 3 bases and J by 7 bases, with 21 bases between. CDR3 in DNA: TGTGCCATCAGTGACCCAGGCCGCGGGTGGGAGGGTGGCTACACCTTC. It encodes CAISDPGRGWEGGYTF.

The V and J genes are TRBV29-1 and TRBJ1-1; D ambiguous. Germline-derived CDR1 and CDR2 are SQVTM and ANQGSEA. CDR3 length: 12 residues. V was trimmed by 6 bases and J by 0 bases, leaving 8 bases between them. CDR3 DNA: TGCAGCGTGTCAGCCATGAACACTGAAGCTTTCTTT. Its protein product is CSVSAMNTEAFF.

The chain employs TRBV13 and TRBJ1-6; 7 bases agree with TRBD1. The CDR3 runs to 17 residues. V was pared by 2 bases and J by 12 bases, with 16 bases of the junction left unmatched. Germline V CDR1 and CDR2: PRHDT, FYEKMQ (reference sequence). The CDR3 loop reads CASSLSPLGQAERPLHF. The CDR3 DNA reads as TGTGCCAGCAGCTTATCCCCCCTAGGACAGGCTGAGAGACCCCTCCACTTT.

The rearrangement uses TRBV7-2 and TRBJ2-3; 8 bases are a match to TRBD2. The V segment lost 4 bases and the J segment 2 bases; nucleotides outside the gene matches: 8. Germline assignment: CDR1 SGHTA and CDR2 FQGNSA. There are 16 residues in the CDR3. CDR3 DNA sequence: TGTGCCAGCAGCTCCTACTGGACTAGCTTCACAGATACGCAGTATTTT. Translating it yields CASSSYWTSFTDTQYF.

J is TRBJ1-2 and V is TRBV6-6, with 9 positions matching TRBD1. Germline V gives CDR1 MNHNY, CDR2 SVGAGI (reference sequence). This CDR3 has 14 residues. V shed 4 bases and J 8 bases; nucleotides not matched to a gene: 8. The DNA of the CDR3 is TGTGCCAGCAGTTCCTCCGGGACAGGGAAAGGCTACACCTTC. Translating gives CASSSSGTGKGYTF.

The chain is built from TRBV7-3 and TRBJ2-2; D might be TRBD2 (6 bases). Trimming left V 4 bases short and J 7 bases short, with 13 bases between. The CDR3 is 14 residues long. CDR1 and CDR2 from the germline V gene are SGHTA and FQGTGA. CDR3: CASSYAGGIGELFF. The CDR3 DNA follows: TGTGCCAGCAGCTATGCCGGGGGTATCGGGGAGCTGTTTTTT.

The rearrangement links TRBV7-9 to TRBJ1-1; D is unclear. Deletions cut 3 bases from V and 3 bases from J, with 14 bases between. There are 15 residues in the CDR3. Germline V lookup: CDR1 SEHNR, CDR2 FQNEAQ (reference sequence). DNA of the CDR3: TGTGCCAGCAGCTTTCAAATCGGGGAATACACTGAAGCTTTCTTT. Translating it yields CASSFQIGEYTEAFF.

As DNA, the CDR3 is TGTGCCAGCAGTTTAACAAGACGATACGAGCAGTACTTC. Residues: CASSLTRRYEQYF. This chain joins TRBV28 and TRBJ2-7; unclear D gene. The ends were cut back, 2 bases at V and 4 bases at J, with 9 bases in the middle. Germline CDR1 MDHEN, CDR2 SYDVKM. CDR3 size: 13 residues.

The chain carries TRBV9 and TRBJ2-2, with D unclear. CDR3 length equals 13 residues. Germline CDR1 and CDR2: SGDLS and YYNGEE. V was pared by 0 bases and J by 6 bases, with 6 bases between. The DNA of the CDR3 is TGTGCCAGCAGCGTAGAGTGGGCCGGGGAGCTGTTTTTT. This translates into CASSVEWAGELFF.

This clone showed up just a few times. This chain links TRBV4-2 with TRBJ1-6; D unclear. The CDR3 is made up of 18 amino acids. CDR1 and CDR2 (germline): LGHNA, YNFKEQ. V was pared by 1 base and J by 3 bases, with 16 bases between. The CDR3 is CASSQVGLLGNYNSPLHF. CDR3 nucleotide sequence: TGTGCCAGCAGCCAAGTGGGTTTGCTGGGAAACTATAATTCACCCCTCCACTTT.

V and J are TRBV11-2 and TRBJ2-7; D remains unclear. Germline V gene sequence: CDR1 SGHAT, CDR2 FQNNGV. The V end was cut by 7 bases, the J end by 6 bases, with 10 bases between. The CDR3 is made up of 11 amino acids. The CDR3 reads CASTILGEQYF. The CDR3 nucleotides are TGTGCCAGCACCATTCTGGGCGAGCAGTACTTC.

This chain uses TRBV19 with TRBJ2-1; 10 bases are shared with TRBD2. The germline gives CDR1 LNHDA, CDR2 SQIVND (reference sequence). Trimming took 4 bases from V and 9 from J; bases not matched to a gene: 3. CDR3 length equals 13 residues. In nucleotides, the CDR3 is TGTGCCAGTAGTACCGGACTAGCGGTTGAGCAGTTCTTC. This translates into CASSTGLAVEQFF.

This chain's CDR3 is CSVNLLEREALNEQFF. The CDR3 DNA reads TGCAGCGTCAACCTCCTTGAGCGGGAGGCCCTCAATGAGCAGTTCTTC. The chain combines TRBV29-1 with TRBJ2-1; 9 nucleotides line up with TRBD2. The length of the CDR3 is 16 residues. With 6 bases clipped from V and 6 bases from J, the junction kept 15 bases outside the gene matches. Germline CDR1 is SQVTM and CDR2 is ANQGSEA.

This chain uses TRBV5-8 with TRBJ2-4; D not resolved. With 0 bases removed from V and 6 bases from J, the gap between germline ends came to 10 bases. CDR1 SGHTS and CDR2 YDEGEE come from the germline V gene. CDR3 length: 14 amino acids. The CDR3 is CASSLGVGINIQYF. The CDR3 region has the DNA TGTGCCAGCAGCTTGGGTGTAGGGATAAACATTCAGTACTTC.

This chain joins TRBV28 and TRBJ2-1; D remains ambiguous. Germline CDR1 reads MDHEN; CDR2 reads SYDVKM. This CDR3 region has 17 residues. Trimming pared 3 bases from V and 5 bases from J, leaving 20 bases between. CDR3 amino acids: CASSLGRFRAEDNEQFF. The CDR3 DNA follows: TGTGCCAGCAGTTTGGGAAGATTTAGGGCTGAGGACAATGAGCAGTTCTTC.

V is TRBV5-6 and J is TRBJ2-5, with 8 bases lining up with TRBD2. CDR3 length equals 15 residues. Germline CDR1 is SGHDT and CDR2 is YYEEEE. J lost 4 bases, V lost 4 bases, and 9 bases had no gene match. CDR3 sequence (DNA): TGTGCCAGCAGCCCAGCCGGGGCGGGGGGAGAGACCCAGTACTTC. This sequence encodes CASSPAGAGGETQYF.

This chain connects TRBV10-3 to TRBJ1-2, with TRBD1 matching over 7 bases. V shed 6 bases and J 6 bases; nucleotides not matched to a gene: 7. Per germline, CDR1 ENHRY and CDR2 SYGVKD. There are 13 residues in the CDR3. CDR3 region: CAIRNRGVNGYTF. The CDR3 DNA follows: TGTGCCATCAGAAACAGGGGTGTTAATGGCTACACCTTC.

V usage is TRBV6-1 and J usage is TRBJ2-1; weak D call: TRBD2 (5 bases). Germline V gene sequence: CDR1 MNHNS, CDR2 SASEGT. Trimming removed 6 bases from V and 0 bases from J, with 12 bases in between. CDR3 length: 15 residues. The CDR3 DNA follows: TGTGCCAGCAGCCGGGCGGGCTTCTCCTACAATGAGCAGTTCTTC. The encoded protein is CASSRAGFSYNEQFF.

V is TRBV7-3 and J is TRBJ2-2, with 11 bases fitting TRBD2. CDR3 length: 15 amino acids. Germline V lookup: CDR1 SGHTA, CDR2 FQGTGA. J lost 6 bases, V lost 4 bases, and 4 bases had no gene match. This CDR3 reads CASSSMTSGAGELFF. DNA of the CDR3: TGTGCCAGCAGCTCGATGACTAGCGGGGCCGGGGAGCTGTTTTTT.